These T cell receptor beta chains were read from a single sample in a study of cytomegalovirus exposure and HLA in healthy donors. Here immunoSEQ multiplex PCR was the method, and the copy in TCRdb shows in-frame clones only, minus some. The sample yields roughly 78,000 clones, 50% to 80% seen once. Source material: PBMCs. The receptors were gathered from a man between 40 and 49 years old in good health and CMV-seropositive. Each CDR3 is given with its conserved first and last residue. D genes are given only for firm matches. The size field is filled for only some rows; it gives once, few, many or a size class.

NA	NA	TRBV5-4	TRBJ2-1	TGTGCCAGCAGCTTGGAATCGGTAAGGGGCGAGCAGTTCTTC	CASSLESVRGEQFF
NA	NA	TRBV29-1	TRBJ1-4	TGCAGCGTTGAAGCACGGGACGCGGGGACGGGAAAACTGTTTTTT	CSVEARDAGTGKLFF
NA	NA	TRBV2	TRBJ1-5	TGTGCCAGCAGTGCATCGGGACAGCCCCAGCATTTT	CASSASGQPQHF
TRBD1	NA	TRBV6-6	TRBJ1-2	TGTGCCAGCAGACTTACATCCGGGACAGGGAACTATGGCTACACCTTC	CASRLTSGTGNYGYTF
NA	few	TRBV5-6	TRBJ1-1	TGTGCCAGCACCTCCATATCCCTCGGAGGGAACACTGAAGCTTTCTTT	CASTSISLGGNTEAFF
TRBD1	few	TRBV11-3	TRBJ2-7	TGTGCCAGCAGCGAAGACAGGGGCGGCGAGCAGTACTTC	CASSEDRGGEQYF
NA	NA	TRBV11-1	TRBJ2-7	TGTGCCAGCAGCTCAGCGAGCGGCGAGCAGTACTTC	CASSSASGEQYF
NA	NA	TRBV2	TRBJ2-5	TGTGCCAGCAATCGTTTCCGGGGGGAGACCCAGTACTTC	CASNRFRGETQYF
NA	NA	TRBV7-2	TRBJ1-2	TGTGCCAGCAGCTTAGTCGGGTATGGCTACACCTTC	CASSLVGYGYTF
NA	NA	TRBV7-8	TRBJ1-5	TGTGCCAGCAGCGTCGGGGGGGATTGGAGCAATCAGCCCCAGCATTTT	CASSVGGDWSNQPQHF
NA	once	TRBV9	TRBJ1-2	TGTGCCAGCAGCGTAGCAGGGGTGGATGGCTACACCTTC	CASSVAGVDGYTF
TRBD1	NA	TRBV6-6	TRBJ2-3	TGTGCCAGCAGTAACCGGGACAGGGGGACAGATACGCAGTATTTT	CASSNRDRGTDTQYF
TRBD1	NA	TRBV5-1	TRBJ1-1	TGCGCCAGCAGCGCGGGACAGGAATACACTGAAGCTTTCTTT	CASSAGQEYTEAFF
TRBD2	NA	TRBV7-6	TRBJ2-4	TGTGCCAGCAGCTTAGTACCCCCGAGACTAGCGGGGGGGCCTGAAGCCAAAAACATTCAGTACTTC	CASSLVPPRLAGGPEAKNIQYF
NA	NA	TRBV6-5	TRBJ1-5	TGTGCCAGCAGTTTGGGAGGTTTGGGTCAGCCCCAGCATTTT	CASSLGGLGQPQHF
TRBD1	NA	TRBV28	TRBJ2-5	TGTGCCAGCCAGGTGGGGACAGGGAATTCCGAGTGGGAGACCCAGTACTTC	CASQVGTGNSEWETQYF
TRBD2	few	TRBV6-4	TRBJ2-3	TGTGCCAGCAGTGGTACTAGCGGGGGGGGCGAAGATACGCAGTATTTT	CASSGTSGGGEDTQYF
NA	NA	TRBV7-2	TRBJ2-7	TGTGCCAGCAGCTTTCCCCAGGGCTACGAGCAGTACTTC	CASSFPQGYEQYF
NA	NA	TRBV5-1	TRBJ1-1	TGCGCCAGCAGCATCCATCAAATGAACACTGAAGCTTTCTTT	CASSIHQMNTEAFF